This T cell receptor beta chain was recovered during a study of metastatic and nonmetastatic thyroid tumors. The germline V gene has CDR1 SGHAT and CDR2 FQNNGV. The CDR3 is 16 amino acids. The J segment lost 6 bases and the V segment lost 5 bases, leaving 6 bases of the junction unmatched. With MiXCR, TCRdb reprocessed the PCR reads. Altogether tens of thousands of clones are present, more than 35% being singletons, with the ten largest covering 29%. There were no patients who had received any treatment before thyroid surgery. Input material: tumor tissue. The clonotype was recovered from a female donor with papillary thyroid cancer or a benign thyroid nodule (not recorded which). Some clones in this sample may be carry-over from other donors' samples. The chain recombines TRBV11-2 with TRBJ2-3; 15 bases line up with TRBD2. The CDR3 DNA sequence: TGTGCCAGCAGCCACGGACTAGCGGGAGGGCCTGATACGCAGTATTTT. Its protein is CASSHGLAGGPDTQYF.